Presented here are 11 T cell receptor beta chains from one specimen sequenced in a study of OX40 agonist ivuxolimab in advanced cancers. Using immunoSEQ multiplex PCR, the repertoire was profiled, and TCRdb retains in-frame clones only, with some absent. The repertoire includes approximately 98,000 clones, 84% of them detected once, and roughly 5% sits in the top ten. The sample consisted of CD4+ or CD8+ T cells sorted from blood, taken in a trial of the OX40 agonist ivuxolimab. These receptors were collected from an adult with an advanced solid tumor such as melanoma, head and neck, liver or kidney cancer.

The chain has TRBV13 and TRBJ2-7; no definite D call. This CDR3 comprises 14 residues. V lost 5 bases, J lost 2 bases, and 13 bases lay in between. The germline CDR1 and CDR2 sequences are PRHDT and FYEKMQ (reference sequence). CDR3 protein: CASSVPGSPYEQYF. CDR3 nucleotide sequence: TGTGCCAGCAGCGTTCCCGGGTCGCCCTACGAGCAGTACTTC.

This chain links TRBV12-5 with TRBJ2-5, with TRBD2 matching 14 bases. Germline-derived CDR1 and CDR2 are LGHNT and FRNRAP. This CDR3 has 16 amino acids. V dropped 1 base and J dropped 5; count of bases not matched to a gene: 3. The CDR3 sequence is CASGLGLAGGPETQYF. DNA of the CDR3: TGTGCTAGTGGTTTGGGACTAGCGGGAGGGCCGGAGACCCAGTACTTC.

The chain employs TRBV4-1 and TRBJ1-1; 9 bases align to TRBD1. V shed 4 bases and J 2 bases; nucleotides not matched to a gene: 5. The germline V gene has CDR1 MGHRA and CDR2 YSYEKL. This CDR3 contains 15 residues. The CDR3 reads CASSPPGQGNTEAFF. The CDR3, as DNA: TGCGCCAGCAGCCCGCCGGGACAGGGCAACACTGAAGCTTTCTTT.

This rearrangement joins TRBV7-6 to TRBJ1-2, with a tentative D call TRBD1 (5 bases). Germline assignment: CDR1 SGHVS and CDR2 FNYEAQ. CDR3 length: 11 residues. The ends were cut back, 5 bases at V and 6 bases at J, with 7 bases in the middle. The CDR3 loop is CASSDRDGYTF. The CDR3 DNA follows: TGTGCCAGCAGCGACAGAGATGGCTACACCTTC.

The CDR3, as DNA: TGTGCCAGCAGCTTGGGGACAGAGTTTTCCTACGAGCAGTACTTC. Protein: CASSLGTEFSYEQYF. The chain uses TRBV5-6 and TRBJ2-7; the D gene is possibly TRBD1 (6 bases). V lost 0 bases, J lost 1 base, and 11 bases lay in between. There are 15 residues in the CDR3. Germline V lookup: CDR1 SGHDT, CDR2 YYEEEE. The whole variable domain, remainder taken from reference TRBV5-6 and TRBJ2-7, is DAGVTQSPTHLIKTRGQQVTLRCSPKSGHDTVSWYQQALGQGPQFIFQYYEEEERQRGNFPDRFSGHQFPNYSSELNVNALLLGDSALYLCASSLGTEFSYEQYFGPGTRLTVT.

The chain carries TRBV7-8 and TRBJ1-1; D call uncertain. CDR1 is SGHVS, CDR2 FQNEAQ, per germline. The CDR3 runs to 14 residues. Trimming stripped 1 base from V and 0 bases from J, with 6 bases between. The chain's CDR3 is CASSLGTLNTEAFF. The CDR3 DNA sequence: TGTGCCAGCAGCTTAGGAACATTGAACACTGAAGCTTTCTTT.

The CDR3 is CASSISVTGVHSYEQYF. Here the CDR3 DNA reads TGTGCCAGTAGTATATCCGTAACAGGGGTCCACTCCTACGAGCAGTACTTC. The J gene is TRBJ2-7, the V gene TRBV19, with TRBD1 identical over 7 bases. The length of the CDR3 is 17 residues. J lost 0 bases, V lost 2 bases, and 10 bases had no gene match. Germline V gene sequence: CDR1 LNHDA, CDR2 SQIVND (reference sequence).

This chain uses TRBV5-1 with TRBJ1-2; D is perhaps TRBD1 (5 bases). This CDR3 comprises 14 residues. Trimming shortened V by 3 bases and J by 0 bases, and 9 bases separated the two germline ends. Germline CDR1 SGHRS, CDR2 YFSETQ. CDR3 amino acids: CASSSRDSNYGYTF. The CDR3 region has the DNA TGCGCCAGCAGCTCCAGGGATTCTAACTATGGCTACACCTTC.

The chain joins TRBV2 to TRBJ1-3; 8 bases map to TRBD1. After removal of 3 bases from V and 4 bases from J, the junction contained 5 bases not matched to a gene. Per the germline V gene, CDR1 is SNHLY and CDR2 is FYNNEI. This CDR3 spans 15 amino acids. CDR3 bases: TGTGCCAGCAGTGAGACAGGGGCGTTGGGAAACACCATATATTTT. Encoded protein: CASSETGALGNTIYF.

The genes are TRBV7-9 and TRBJ1-1, with 7 bases matching TRBD1. V lost 5 bases, J lost 5 bases, and 5 bases stayed unmatched. The CDR3 loop spans 13 amino acids. Germline V gene data show CDR1 as SEHNR and CDR2 as FQNEAQ (reference sequence). Written as DNA, the CDR3 is TGTGCCAGCAGCCTAACAGGGGTAACTGAAGCTTTCTTT. Its protein is CASSLTGVTEAFF.

J is TRBJ1-1 and V is TRBV5-1; D gene ambiguous. Trimming took 4 bases from V and 0 from J, leaving 4 bases between them. Germline lookup yields CDR1 SGHRS and CDR2 YFSETQ. The CDR3 is 12 amino acids. The CDR3 DNA follows: TGCGCCAGCAGCACCATGAACACTGAAGCTTTCTTT. Encoded protein: CASSTMNTEAFF.